A single sample gave rise to the 5 T cell receptor beta chains below, sequenced in a study of OX40 agonist ivuxolimab in advanced cancers. The assay was immunoSEQ multiplex PCR, and TCRdb's table has in-frame clones only and misses some. The sample yields 80,000 to 100,000 clones, approximately 86% seen once. Sequencing used CD4+ or CD8+ T cells sorted from blood, obtained in a trial of the OX40 agonist ivuxolimab. The receptor set was obtained from an adult with an advanced solid tumor such as melanoma, head and neck, liver or kidney cancer.

The chain carries TRBV6-6 and TRBJ2-2; D not resolved. The CDR3 has 15 amino acids. The germline V gene has CDR1 MNHNY and CDR2 SVGAGI (reference sequence). V lost 5 bases, J lost 6 bases, and 16 bases lay in between. CDR3 DNA: TGTGCCAGCAGTCCGGAAGGATCAGTACCCGGGGAGCTGTTTTTT. This translates into CASSPEGSVPGELFF.

This clone was recorded once. This chain links TRBV10-1 with TRBJ2-3; 9 bases map to TRBD2. The CDR3 length is 16 residues. The germline V gene has CDR1 WNHNN and CDR2 SYGVQD (reference sequence). Unmatched junction bases numbered 5, after V lost 2 bases and J lost 2 bases. This CDR3 is CASSEGLAGLTDTQYF. The CDR3, as DNA: TGCGCCAGCAGTGAGGGGCTAGCGGGGCTCACAGATACGCAGTATTTT.

J is TRBJ1-4 and V is TRBV18; D ambiguous. Germline values: CDR1 KGHSH, CDR2 LQKENI. The CDR3 loop spans 14 amino acids. Trimming took off 3 bases at V and 0 bases at J, with 5 bases between the two ends. The CDR3 nucleotides are TGTGCCAGCTCACCGGCCGCAACTAATGAAAAACTGTTTTTT. It codes for CASSPAATNEKLFF.

The V gene is TRBV18, the J gene TRBJ2-1; 8 nucleotides match TRBD2. There are 14 residues in the CDR3. V was pared by 5 bases and J by 9 bases, with 9 bases of the junction left unmatched. Germline loops: CDR1 KGHSH, CDR2 LQKENI. This CDR3 reads CASSSREGSSEQFF. The CDR3 nucleotides are TGTGCCAGCTCAAGCCGGGAGGGGAGCAGTGAGCAGTTCTTC.

In its sample, this clone was seen a few times. The chain links TRBV30 to TRBJ1-5; D unclear. CDR3 length: 12 residues. Looked up from germline, CDR1 is GTSNPN and CDR2 is SVGIG (reference sequence). Trimming shortened V by 0 bases and J by 9 bases, and 9 bases separated the two germline ends. In DNA form, the CDR3 reads TGTGCCTGGAGTGTACGGGGAAGGCCCCAGCATTTT. It codes for CAWSVRGRPQHF. The full variable domain, rest sourced from reference TRBV30 and TRBJ1-5, is SQTIHQWPATLVQPVGSPLSLECTVEGTSNPNLYWYRQAAGRGLQLLFYSVGIGQISSEVPQNLSASRPQDRQFILSSKKLLLSDSGFYLCAWSVRGRPQHFGDGTRLSIL.